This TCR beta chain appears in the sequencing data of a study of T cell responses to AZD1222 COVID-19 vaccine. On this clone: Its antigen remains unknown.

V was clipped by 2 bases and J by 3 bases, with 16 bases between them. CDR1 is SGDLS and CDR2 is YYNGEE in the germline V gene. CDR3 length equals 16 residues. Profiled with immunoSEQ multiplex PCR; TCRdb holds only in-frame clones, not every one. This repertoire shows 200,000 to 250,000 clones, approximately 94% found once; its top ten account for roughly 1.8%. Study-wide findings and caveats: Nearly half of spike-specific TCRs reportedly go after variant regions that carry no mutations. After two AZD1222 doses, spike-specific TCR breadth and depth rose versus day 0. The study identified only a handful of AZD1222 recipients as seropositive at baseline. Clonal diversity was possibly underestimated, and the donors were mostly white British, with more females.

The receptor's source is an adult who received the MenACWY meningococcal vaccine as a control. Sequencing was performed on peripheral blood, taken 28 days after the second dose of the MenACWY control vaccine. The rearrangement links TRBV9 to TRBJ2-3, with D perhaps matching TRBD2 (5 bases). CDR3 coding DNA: TGTGCCAGCAGCGTCCTCGGGGAAGTAAATACAGATACGCAGTATTTT. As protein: CASSVLGEVNTDTQYF.